This TCR beta chain was profiled in a study of cytomegalovirus exposure and HLA in healthy donors. Study in general: Genetic ancestry analysis placed around 76% of the 350 to 500 donors that were genotyped in the Caucasian-associated cluster.

To note about this clone: One end of the junction fails to match germline, which may point to a read error.

The PCR had 60 Vbeta and 13 Jbeta primers. As originally analysed: In a later analysis, the count reached about 82 million unique TCR beta chains, with about 10 million shared. Libraries were prepared by immunoSEQ multiplex PCR; TCRdb keeps only in-frame clonotypes and omits some of them. Clonal size and the V and J genes are those of that table, whereas D and trimming came from the DNA. Among under 200,000 clones listed, roughly 70% were seen once. All the people who gave samples were healthy bone marrow donors. The length of the CDR3 is 13 residues. Germline lookup yields CDR1 SGHTS and CDR2 YDEGEE.

Sequenced input: PBMCs. V usage is TRBV5-8 and J usage is TRBJ1-2; 7 nucleotides match TRBD1. This clonotype was sampled from a woman aged 40-49 years in good health and CMV-seropositive. This CDR3 is CASNQFRGDGYPF. DNA of the CDR3: TGTGCCAGCAACCAATTCAGGGGGGATGGCTACCCCTTC.